A selection of T cell receptor beta chains follows, all from one sample in a study of T cells in Graves' hyperthyroidism and ophthalmopathy. MiXCR, run by TCRdb on the multiplex PCR reads, gives a single entry per CDR3 protein. The sample shows about 840,000 distinct CDR3 sequences, 35% to 45% of them seen only once. The sequencing sample was made of blood. These receptors were taken from a man between 18 and 35 years old with Graves' hyperthyroidism. CDR3s include the opening cysteine and the closing phenylalanine or tryptophan. The D gene is left open where the match is weak. Clone sizes are given selectively: once, few, many, or a class where the clone is expanded.

j_call v_call clone_size d_call cdr3_aa cdr3_nt
TRBJ2-6 TRBV2 - - CASSVPGEWSSGANVLTF TGTGCCAGCAGTGTGCCGGGGGAATGGTCCTCTGGGGCCAACGTCCTGACTTTC
TRBJ2-7 TRBV28 few TRBD1 CASSLSGTGRDEQYF TGTGCCAGCAGTTTATCCGGGACAGGGAGGGACGAGCAGTACTTC
TRBJ2-2 TRBV24-1 many - CATSQSYRSTGELFF TGTGCCACCAGTCAATCTTACAGAAGTACCGGGGAGCTGTTTTTT
TRBJ1-5 TRBV15 - TRBD1 CATSRQAGGQPQHF TGTGCCACCAGCAGACAGGCAGGGGGACAGCCCCAGCATTTT
TRBJ1-1 TRBV7-2 few - CASRAPQESEAFF TGTGCCAGCAGGGCCCCGCAGGAATCTGAAGCTTTCTTT
TRBJ1-2 TRBV9 - - CASSEGGRVLYGYTF TGTGCCAGCAGCGAGGGGGGCAGGGTCTTATATGGCTACACCTTC
TRBJ1-5 TRBV20-1 - TRBD1 CSARDPAGTGISQPQHF TGCAGTGCTAGAGATCCCGCCGGGACAGGGATCTCGCAGCCCCAGCATTTT
TRBJ1-1 TRBV14 - - CASSPRRLDGTEAFF TGTGCCAGCAGCCCCCGCCGGCTAGATGGGACTGAAGCTTTCTTT
TRBJ1-1 TRBV7-6 - - CASSWGDFMAFF TGTGCCAGCAGCTGGGGGGATTTCATGGCTTTCTTT
TRBJ2-5 TRBV4-1 - TRBD1 CAGSQADRDGSQYF TGCGCCGGCAGCCAGGCTGACAGGGATGGGTCCCAGTACTTC
TRBJ1-1 TRBV5-1 many - CASTYLGNTEAFF TGCGCCAGCACCTATTTGGGGAACACTGAAGCTTTCTTT
TRBJ1-5 TRBV4-1 few TRBD1 CASSQTGTGGGQPQHF TGCGCCAGCAGCCAAACTGGGACAGGGGGCGGTCAGCCCCAGCATTTT
TRBJ1-3 TRBV9 - TRBD1 CASSVGGQGYTIYF TGTGCCAGCAGCGTAGGGGGACAGGGTTACACCATATATTTT
TRBJ2-5 TRBV5-6 - TRBD1 CASGPGGAYQETQYF TGTGCCAGCGGACCAGGGGGCGCGTACCAAGAGACCCAGTACTTC
TRBJ1-1 TRBV29-1 - TRBD1 CSEQGTPNTEAFF TGCAGCGAACAGGGGACCCCGAACACTGAAGCTTTCTTT
TRBJ2-7 TRBV29-1 - TRBD2 CSVFVSGGLPSSYEQYF TGCAGCGTTTTCGTCAGCGGGGGGCTTCCTAGCTCCTACGAGCAGTACTTC
TRBJ2-5 TRBV7-9 - - CASSFPVGRETQYF TGTGCCAGCAGCTTCCCAGTGGGAAGGGAGACCCAGTACTTC
TRBJ2-6 TRBV19 - - CASSMSGSGANVLTF TGTGCCAGTAGTATGTCGGGTTCTGGGGCCAACGTCCTGACTTTC
TRBJ1-2 TRBV2 - - CATVGGLSNYGYTF TGTGCCACCGTTGGAGGGCTCTCAAACTATGGCTACACCTTC
TRBJ1-1 TRBV7-2 many - CASSLGRAEAFF TGTGCCAGCAGCTTAGGTAGGGCTGAAGCTTTCTTT
TRBJ1-1 TRBV5-1 - - CASSLGGGSGSAFF TGCGCCAGCAGCTTGGGGGGGGGCTCTGGGTCGGCTTTCTTT
TRBJ2-7 TRBV5-1 - - CASSPIISGTQGNEQYF TGCGCCAGCAGCCCCATCATCTCCGGGACTCAGGGGAACGAGCAGTACTTC
TRBJ2-7 TRBV19 - TRBD2 CASRPGTSGVEQYF TGTGCCAGTAGGCCGGGGACTAGCGGGGTGGAGCAGTACTTC
TRBJ2-2 TRBV11-2 - TRBD1 CASSLWKGTGGTGELFF TGTGCCAGCAGCTTGTGGAAGGGGACAGGTGGGACCGGGGAGCTGTTTTTT
TRBJ1-5 TRBV24-1 - - CATSGRGQPQHF TGTGCCACCAGTGGTAGGGGTCAGCCCCAGCATTTT
TRBJ1-1 TRBV2 many - CASSEARAEAFF TGTGCCAGCAGTGAAGCGCGGGCCGAAGCTTTCTTT
TRBJ2-7 TRBV10-3 many - CAISGDGSSYEQYF TGTGCCATCAGTGGTGACGGGAGCTCGTACGAGCAGTACTTC
TRBJ1-6 TRBV7-3 many - CASSLGPSDSPLHF TGTGCCAGCAGCCTGGGCCCTAGCGATTCACCCCTCCACTTT
TRBJ1-2 TRBV9 many TRBD1 CASSTKTGVSYGYTF TGTGCCAGCAGCACAAAGACAGGGGTGAGCTATGGCTACACCTTC
TRBJ2-2 TRBV15 many - CATSSNTLSNTGELFF TGTGCCACCAGCAGTAACACCCTATCGAACACCGGGGAGCTGTTTTTT
TRBJ2-5 TRBV14 - - CASSPPGTQETQYF TGTGCCAGCTCACCTCCGGGAACCCAAGAGACCCAGTACTTC
TRBJ1-5 TRBV7-9 - - CASSQDLLNNQPQHF TGTGCCAGCAGCCAAGACTTGTTGAACAATCAGCCCCAGCATTTT
TRBJ2-7 TRBV20-1 few TRBD1 CSAPGTGSSYEQYF TGCAGTGCCCCCGGGACAGGGAGCTCCTACGAGCAGTACTTC
TRBJ2-7 TRBV6-1 - - CAISEAGRLGEQYF TGTGCCATCAGTGAAGCAGGGCGCTTGGGGGAGCAGTACTTC
TRBJ2-1 TRBV10-3 - TRBD2 CAISSLAGASNEQFF TGTGCCATCAGTTCTCTAGCGGGGGCCTCCAATGAGCAGTTCTTC
TRBJ1-2 TRBV10-3 - - CAISSGNYGYTF TGTGCCATCAGTTCCGGTAACTATGGCTACACCTTC
TRBJ2-2 TRBV19 few - CASSIDEGGKGGELFF TGTGCCAGTAGTATAGATGAAGGGGGGAAAGGCGGGGAGCTGTTTTTT
TRBJ1-6 TRBV11-2 once - CASSPGGRGEPLHF TGTGCCAGCAGCCCTGGGGGCAGGGGAGAGCCCCTCCACTTT
TRBJ2-2 TRBV7-9 - - CASSLGVLSSTGELFF TGTGCCAGCAGCTTAGGAGTCTTGTCTTCCACCGGGGAGCTGTTTTTT
TRBJ2-5 TRBV29-1 - - CSVAGPGGEQETQYF TGCAGCGTTGCGGGGCCGGGCGGGGAGCAAGAGACCCAGTACTTC
TRBJ2-2 TRBV2 - - CASRRTEPSTGELFF TGTGCCAGCAGGAGGACGGAACCTTCCACCGGGGAGCTGTTTTTT
TRBJ2-2 TRBV2 many - CASSEQPWNTGELFF TGTGCCAGCAGTGAACAGCCCTGGAACACCGGGGAGCTGTTTTTT
TRBJ1-2 TRBV20-1 - TRBD1 CSADVPGQGADGYTF TGCAGTGCCGACGTCCCGGGACAGGGGGCGGATGGCTACACCTTC
TRBJ1-1 TRBV9 - - CTSSLGGSTEAFF TGTACCAGCTCTCTCGGTGGTTCCACTGAAGCTTTCTTT
TRBJ1-6 TRBV12-3/TRBV12-4 many - CASSSEGTVYNSPLHF TGTGCCAGCAGTTCCGAAGGGACGGTTTATAATTCACCCCTCCACTTT
TRBJ1-5 TRBV4-1 many - CASSRDGGEQPQHF TGCGCCAGCAGCCGCGACGGGGGTGAGCAGCCCCAGCATTTT
TRBJ1-2 TRBV29-1 - TRBD1 CSGGTGDYGYTF TGCAGCGGGGGGACAGGCGACTATGGCTACACCTTC
TRBJ1-6 TRBV20-1 many TRBD1 CSASGQGSRSPLHF TGCAGTGCCAGCGGACAGGGGTCACGATCACCCCTCCACTTT
TRBJ2-7 TRBV7-2 - TRBD2 CASSFRLAAPYEQYF TGTGCCAGCAGCTTTCGCCTAGCGGCCCCCTACGAGCAGTACTTC
TRBJ2-5 TRBV7-3 - - CASSPHSWQILLETQYF TGCGCCAGCAGCCCCCACTCGTGGCAGATCCTCCTGGAAACCCAGTACTTC
TRBJ1-4 TRBV7-9 - - CASSLARTPTNEKLFF TGTGCCAGCAGCTTAGCTAGAACTCCCACTAATGAAAAACTGTTTTTT
TRBJ1-2 TRBV19 - TRBD1 CVTSPMDRVGGYTF TGTGTCACCTCCCCCATGGACAGGGTAGGAGGCTACACCTTC
TRBJ1-1 TRBV20-1 many - CSARYQWGNTEAFF TGCAGTGCTAGATATCAATGGGGGAACACTGAAGCTTTCTTT